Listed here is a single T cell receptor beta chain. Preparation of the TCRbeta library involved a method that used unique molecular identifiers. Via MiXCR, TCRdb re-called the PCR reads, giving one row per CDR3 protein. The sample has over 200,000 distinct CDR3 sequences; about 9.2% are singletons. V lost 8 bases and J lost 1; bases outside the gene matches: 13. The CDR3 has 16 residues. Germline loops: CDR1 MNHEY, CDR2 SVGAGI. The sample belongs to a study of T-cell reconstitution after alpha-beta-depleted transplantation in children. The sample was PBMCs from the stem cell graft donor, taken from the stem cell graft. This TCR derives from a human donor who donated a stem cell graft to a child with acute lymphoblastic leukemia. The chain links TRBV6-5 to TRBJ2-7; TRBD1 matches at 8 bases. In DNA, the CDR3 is TGTGCCAGCGGTAATTTGGGACAGGTTAGGTCCTACGAGCAGTACTTC. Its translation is CASGNLGQVRSYEQYF.